This entry is about one T cell receptor (beta chain). CDR3 length: 14 residues. CDR1 is GTSNPN and CDR2 is SVGIG in the germline V gene (reference sequence). The V end was cut by 8 bases, the J end by 10 bases, with 23 bases between. Sequencing was performed with immunoSEQ multiplex PCR; in TCRdb, only in-frame clones are kept and a portion is missing. Among 85,000 to 100,000 clones listed, over 85% were seen once. The sample originates from a study of control samples from healthy donors and cancer patients. The source is a man younger than 35 in good health. The chain combines TRBV30 with TRBJ1-4, with D maybe TRBD1 (5 bases). Sequenced: blood. The CDR3 DNA reads TGTGCCGGCCGGGACCCCGCCTCCGCGAGAAAACTGTTTTTT. This translates into CAGRDPASARKLFF.